These 28 T cell receptor beta chains originate from one sample sequenced in a study of T cell repertoires in cytomegalovirus infection. TCRdb used MiXCR to reprocess the reads, holding one entry per CDR3 protein. The table has some 600,000 distinct CDR3 sequences, roughly 26% seen once. Sequenced input: CD8+ T cells from PBMCs. The receptors here all came from a human donor in good health (CMV status not recorded). Some clones in this sample may be carry-over from other donors' samples.

This clonotype was found a few times. The genes are TRBV7-7 and TRBJ2-1; possible D gene TRBD2, 6 bases. The germline CDR1 and CDR2 sequences are SSHAT and FNYEAQ (reference sequence). This CDR3 has 13 amino acids. CDR3 DNA: TGTGCTAGTGAGGGACTTAGGGGCAATGAGCAGTTCTTC. Translating it yields CASEGLRGNEQFF.

The chain uses TRBV3-1 and TRBJ1-2, with D perhaps TRBD1 (6 bases). CDR1 and CDR2 (germline): LGHDT, YNNKEL (reference sequence). The ends were cut back, 0 bases at V and 3 bases at J, with 8 bases in the middle. The CDR3 sequence is 14 residues long. CDR3 DNA: TGTGCCAGCAGCCAAGATCAGGGGTACTATGGCTACACCTTC. Translation gives CASSQDQGYYGYTF.

This clonotype occurred a few times. The chain recombines TRBV6-2 or TRBV6-3 with TRBJ1-2, with no clear D. Between the trimmed V and J ends, which lost 6 bases and 0 bases, there was a span of 11 bases. CDR1 is MNHEY and CDR2 is SVGEGT in the germline V gene. CDR3 length: 14 amino acids. The CDR3 DNA reads as TGTGCCAGCAGACCCGGGTTACCTAACTATGGCTACACCTTC. Its translation is CASRPGLPNYGYTF.

This clonotype was counted ten times or more. The chain links TRBV12-3 or TRBV12-4 to TRBJ1-2; D possibly corresponds to TRBD1 (5 bases). The CDR3 runs to 14 residues. Trimming removed 6 bases from V and 6 bases from J, with 17 bases in between. The CDR3 spells CASSPGTLRDGYTF. The CDR3 nucleotides read TGTGCCAGCAGCCCTGGGACTTTACGCGATGGCTACACCTTC.

This clonotype was picked up many times. V and J are TRBV7-2 and TRBJ2-7; D is possibly TRBD2 (5 bases). Germline CDR1 and CDR2: SGHTA and FQGNSA. CDR3 length equals 15 residues. V was trimmed by 6 bases and J by 2 bases, leaving 17 bases between them. The DNA of the CDR3 is TGTGCCAGCAGTTCCTGGGGAGCGGTGACCTACGAGCAGTACTTC. It codes for CASSSWGAVTYEQYF.

This clonotype was found a few times. The rearrangement uses TRBV7-3 and TRBJ2-1; the D gene could be TRBD1 or TRBD2 (6 bases each). This CDR3 is 15 amino acids long. Germline lookup yields CDR1 SGHTA and CDR2 FQGTGA. With 1 base removed from V and 2 bases from J, the gap between germline ends came to 9 bases. This CDR3 is CASSLMGGAYNEQFF. In nucleotides, the CDR3 is TGTGCCAGCAGCTTAATGGGGGGCGCCTACAATGAGCAGTTCTTC.

The chain links TRBV7-6 to TRBJ2-5, with 8 bases aligning to TRBD2. Germline CDR1 reads SGHVS; CDR2 reads FNYEAQ. The CDR3 consists of 14 residues. The CDR3 loop is CVTDQRGSQETQYF. CDR3 nucleotides: TGTGTCACGGACCAGCGGGGGTCCCAAGAGACCCAGTACTTC.

CDR3 sequence reads: CASSQRSTTYTEAFF. The CDR3 DNA is TGTGCCAGCAGCCAAAGATCAACAACCTACACTGAAGCTTTCTTT. The rearrangement joins TRBV14 to TRBJ1-1; D gene uncertain. Germline V lookup: CDR1 SGHDN, CDR2 FVKESK. The CDR3 is 15 amino acids. Trimming removed 2 bases at V and 3 bases at J, with 13 bases between.

This clonotype was counted ten times or more. The chain combines TRBV7-2 with TRBJ2-2, with TRBD1 matching over 7 bases. V lost 5 bases and J lost 2; bases outside the gene matches: 2. Germline V gene sequence: CDR1 SGHTA, CDR2 FQGNSA. This CDR3 comprises 14 residues. Written as DNA, the CDR3 is TGTGCCAGCAGCCGGGACAGAAACACCGGGGAGCTGTTTTTT. Its protein is CASSRDRNTGELFF.

This clonotype was counted only a few times. The V gene is TRBV6-4, the J gene TRBJ1-1; 9 positions agree with TRBD1. CDR1 and CDR2 from the germline V gene are MRHNA and SNTAGT. Trimming cost V 6 bases and J 1 base; bases outside gene matches: 3. CDR3 length equals 14 residues. CDR3: CASREQGANTEAFF. In DNA, the CDR3 is TGTGCCAGCAGAGAACAGGGGGCGAACACTGAAGCTTTCTTT.

The rearrangement uses TRBV6-2 or TRBV6-3 and TRBJ2-7, with D perhaps given as TRBD1 or TRBD2 (5 bases each). Per the germline V gene, CDR1 is MNHEY and CDR2 is SVGEGT. This CDR3 has 14 amino acids. Trimming took 1 base from V and 4 from J, leaving 11 bases between them. In nucleotides, the CDR3 is TGTGCCAGCAGTTACTATCCAGGGAGATACGAGCAGTACGTC. This translates into CASSYYPGRYEQYV.

This chain links TRBV6-2 or TRBV6-3 with TRBJ2-1, with 12 positions matching TRBD2. Germline lookup yields CDR1 MNHEY and CDR2 SVGEGT. The CDR3 is 16 amino acids. The ends lost 0 bases at V and 5 bases at J; junction bases unmatched: 2. This chain's CDR3 is CASSYSRTSGDNEQFF. CDR3 DNA sequence: TGTGCCAGCAGTTACTCGAGGACTAGCGGGGACAATGAGCAGTTCTTC.

The chain uses TRBV18 and TRBJ2-6; D is unclear. Trimming left V 3 bases short and J 1 base short, with 16 bases between. Germline V CDR1 and CDR2: KGHSH, LQKENI. The CDR3 length is 18 residues. CDR3 nucleotides: TGTGCCAGCTCACCGTCCGGATACTCGGGTTCTGGGGCCAACGTCCTGACTTTC. Amino acids: CASSPSGYSGSGANVLTF.

This clonotype was seen only a few times. The chain recombines TRBV12-3 or TRBV12-4 with TRBJ2-3; 8 nucleotides match TRBD1. The CDR3 runs 15 residues. The V gene end was trimmed by 0 bases and the J gene end by 6 bases; junction bases not matched to a gene: 5. The CDR3 coding sequence is TGTGCCAGCAGTTTAGCACAGGGGGTATTCGATACGCAGTATTTT. Protein: CASSLAQGVFDTQYF.

This clonotype was detected ten times or more. This sequence joins TRBV7-6 and TRBJ2-7; 9 bases align to TRBD1. The trim removed 1 base at V and 6 bases at J, leaving 4 bases unmatched. The CDR3 has 14 amino acids. The germline V gene encodes CDR1 SGHVS and CDR2 FNYEAQ. The CDR3 DNA reads TGTGCCAGCAGCTTAGGGACAGGGGACGGCGAGCAGTACTTC. It yields the protein CASSLGTGDGEQYF. The variable domain in full, completed from reference TRBV7-6 and TRBJ2-7, reads GAGVSQSPRYKVTKRGQDVALRCDPISGHVSLYWYRQALGQGPEFLTYFNYEAQQDKSGLPNDRFSAERPEGSISTLTIQRTEQRDSAMYRCASSLGTGDGEQYFGPGTRLTVT.

The rearrangement links TRBV14 to TRBJ2-6; 7 bases are a match to TRBD2. V lost 5 bases and J lost 1; bases outside the gene matches: 8. Germline-derived CDR1 and CDR2 are SGHDN and FVKESK. This CDR3 has 17 amino acids. In nucleotides, the CDR3 is TGTGCCAGCAGCGAACCCCCCGGGGGGTCTGGGGCCAACGTCCTGACTTTC. Its protein is CASSEPPGGSGANVLTF.

This clonotype was counted between two and nine times. V gene TRBV3-1 combines with J gene TRBJ1-3; D unclear. The V and J ends lost 0 bases and 1 base respectively, with 19 bases between them. Germline values: CDR1 LGHDT, CDR2 YNNKEL (reference sequence). The CDR3 totals 19 residues. Here the CDR3 reads CASSQDMNRRLFSGNTIYF. In DNA, the CDR3 is TGTGCCAGCAGCCAAGATATGAACCGCCGCCTATTTTCTGGAAACACCATATATTTT.

This clonotype came up a few times. The rearrangement links TRBV6-2 or TRBV6-3 to TRBJ2-1, with D possibly matching TRBD2 (5 bases). Trimming stripped 0 bases from V and 6 bases from J, with 15 bases between. Germline V gene lookup returns CDR1 MNHEY and CDR2 SVGEGT. The CDR3 spans 16 residues. The CDR3 DNA follows: TGTGCCAGCAGTTACTCGGCAGGCCGGGGTGGCAATGAGCAGTTCTTC. Translation gives CASSYSAGRGGNEQFF.

This clonotype was observed a handful of times. The chain joins TRBV27 to TRBJ2-7; D may be TRBD1 (6 bases). Between the trimmed V and J ends, which lost 3 bases and 4 bases, there was a span of 16 bases. Per the germline V gene, CDR1 is MNHEY and CDR2 is SMNVEV (reference sequence). This CDR3 spans 15 amino acids. CDR3 sequence (DNA): TGTGCCAGCAGTTTTAGTCCGGGACAAGCTTACGAGCAGTACTTC. Translated: CASSFSPGQAYEQYF.

The chain couples TRBV5-6 to TRBJ2-7, with 9 bases fitting TRBD1. The length of the CDR3 is 14 residues. V shed 3 bases and J 2 bases; nucleotides not matched to a gene: 3. Germline CDR1 reads SGHDT; CDR2 reads YYEEEE. CDR3 in DNA: TGTGCCAGCAGCTATCGACAGGGGGCCTACGAGCAGTACGTC. Translating it yields CASSYRQGAYEQYV.

At least ten counts were recorded for this clonotype. This rearrangement joins TRBV2 to TRBJ1-4; D uncertain. The CDR3 extends over 15 amino acids. Between the trimmed V and J ends, which lost 7 bases and 0 bases, there was a span of 12 bases. Germline-derived CDR1 and CDR2 are SNHLY and FYNNEI. CDR3 in amino acids: CASKTEHATNEKLFF. The CDR3 DNA follows: TGTGCCAGCAAGACGGAACATGCAACTAATGAAAAACTGTTTTTT.

This clonotype appeared a single time. The chain couples TRBV20-1 to TRBJ2-2; D unresolved. CDR1 and CDR2 (germline): DFQATT, SNEGSKA (reference sequence). The CDR3 consists of 13 residues. Trimming left V 6 bases short and J 1 base short, with 9 bases between. DNA of the CDR3: TGCAGTGCAGAGGTTGAGAACACCGGGGAGCTGTTTTTT. Translated, it gives CSAEVENTGELFF.

This clonotype was counted at least ten times. The chain recombines TRBV6-1 with TRBJ2-1; the match to TRBD1 covers 9 bases. V lost 5 bases to trimming and J lost 0 bases; unmatched junction nucleotides: 5. Per the germline V gene, CDR1 is MNHNS and CDR2 is SASEGT. The CDR3 extends over 16 amino acids. The CDR3 protein is CASSHGQGSSYNEQFF. DNA of the CDR3: TGTGCCAGCAGTCATGGACAGGGGAGCTCCTACAATGAGCAGTTCTTC.

Regarding this clonotype: This may be a read error: a much more frequent sequence differs by one nucleotide. The genes are TRBV6-2 or TRBV6-3 and TRBJ2-7, with D perhaps matching TRBD2 (6 bases). The length of the CDR3 is 14 residues. Germline values: CDR1 MNHEY, CDR2 SVGEGT. The CDR3 nucleotides are TGTGCCAGCAGCAAGCGGTCCCGGGACTGGGAGCGGTACGTC. This codes for CASSKRSRDWERYV.

This clonotype was found many times. CDR3 sequence reads: CASSPQMGAANTEAFF. As DNA, the CDR3 is TGTGCCAGCAGCCCTCAGATGGGGGCCGCGAACACTGAAGCTTTCTTT. The chain couples TRBV5-4 to TRBJ1-1; D perhaps matches TRBD1 (6 bases). Germline V lookup: CDR1 SGHNT, CDR2 YYREEE (reference sequence). The CDR3 has 16 residues. Trimming shortened V by 4 bases and J by 1 base, and 17 bases separated the two germline ends.

For this clonotype: A single base separates this from a much larger clone, so it may be a read error. The CDR3 here is CASNMTVVRTGELFF. The CDR3 nucleotides are TGTGCCAGCAACATGACAGTTGTTCGAACCGGGGAGCTGTTTTTT. This chain joins TRBV11-2 and TRBJ2-2; weak D call: TRBD1 (5 bases). Germline CDR1 and CDR2: SGHAT and FQNNGV. This CDR3 has 15 amino acids. V lost 7 bases and J 5 bases, leaving 17 bases between the germline ends.

This clonotype was seen a few times. The rearrangement joins TRBV6-5 to TRBJ2-3; 9 bases map to TRBD1. The V segment lost 2 bases and the J segment 2 bases; nucleotides outside the gene matches: 2. CDR3 size: 15 residues. The germline V gene encodes CDR1 MNHEY and CDR2 SVGAGI. CDR3 sequence reads: CASSYRDRATDTQYF. In nucleotides, the CDR3 is TGTGCCAGCAGTTACCGGGACAGGGCCACAGATACGCAGTATTTT.

This clonotype was seen a handful of times. The chain recombines TRBV28 with TRBJ2-7, with a tentative D call TRBD2 (5 bases). The CDR3 runs to 14 residues. Germline V gives CDR1 MDHEN, CDR2 SYDVKM. Trimming shortened V by 6 bases and J by 2 bases, and 14 bases separated the two germline ends. The DNA of the CDR3 is TGTGCCAGCAGGCTATCCCGGGAAACCTACGAGCAGTACTTC. It encodes CASRLSRETYEQYF.